This is a list of T cell receptor beta chains from one sample in a study of memory CD4+ T cells and cytomegalovirus serostatus. Produced via immunoSEQ multiplex PCR; TCRdb's table is partial and in-frame only. The table lists roughly 45,000 clones, about three quarters of them singletons, with around 0.6% in the top ten. The specimen sequenced was memory CD4+ T cells from blood. The receptors originated from an adult in good health and CMV-seronegative. Both conserved end residues are part of each CDR3. The D gene is left open where the match is weak. Clone size is stated in some rows and not others, as once, few, many or a class when expanded.

NA,once,TRBJ1-2,TRBV28,CASRPAGVAGYGYTF,TGTGCCAGCAGGCCGGCTGGGGTCGCGGGATATGGCTACACCTTC
TRBD1,once,TRBJ2-1,TRBV2,CASADRGIGNEQFF,TGTGCCAGCGCCGACAGGGGAATTGGAAATGAGCAGTTCTTC
NA,NA,TRBJ1-4,TRBV7-2,CASSLYTNEKLFF,TGTGCCAGCAGCTTATATACTAATGAAAAACTGTTTTTT
TRBD1,NA,TRBJ2-3,TRBV19,CASSSTGPDTQYF,TGTGCCAGTAGTTCGACAGGGCCCGATACGCAGTATTTT
NA,NA,TRBJ1-2,TRBV2,CASSETAGVDGYTF,TGTGCCAGCAGTGAAACCGCAGGGGTCGATGGCTACACCTTC
NA,NA,TRBJ1-2,TRBV28,CASSTIPPGYTF,TGTGCCAGCAGCACGATCCCCCCTGGCTACACCTTC
TRBD1,NA,TRBJ2-7,TRBV5-1,CASSPRQGDTSEQYF,TGCGCCAGCAGCCCCCGACAGGGGGATACGTCCGAGCAGTACTTC
NA,few,TRBJ2-3,TRBV27,CASSRGDTQYF,TGTGCCAGCAGCCGAGGGGATACGCAGTATTTT
NA,NA,TRBJ1-1,TRBV6-5,CASSRANTEAFF,TGTGCCAGCAGCAGGGCGAACACTGAAGCTTTCTTT
NA,NA,TRBJ1-3,TRBV28,CASSRGRYGNTIYF,TGTGCCAGCAGCCGCGGGCGTTATGGAAACACCATATATTTT
NA,few,TRBJ1-1,TRBV9,CASSVATETTEAFF,TGTGCCAGCAGCGTAGCTACAGAAACCACTGAAGCTTTCTTT
NA,NA,TRBJ2-7,TRBV6-1,CASGKGNEQYF,TGTGCCAGCGGGAAGGGGAACGAGCAGTACTTC
NA,few,TRBJ2-3,TRBV10-3,CAICRGVTDTQYF,TGTGCCATCTGTCGCGGGGTCACAGATACGCAGTATTTT
NA,NA,TRBJ2-1,TRBV6-5,CASRGGGLEQFF,TGTGCCAGCAGAGGAGGGGGGCTTGAGCAGTTCTTC
NA,few,TRBJ1-1,TRBV5-6,CASSFGTEAFF,TGTGCCAGCAGCTTCGGCACTGAAGCTTTCTTT
NA,NA,TRBJ2-2,TRBV9,CASSVFGGSGELFF,TGTGCCAGCAGCGTATTCGGTGGGTCCGGGGAGCTGTTTTTT
TRBD1,NA,TRBJ1-4,TRBV5-1,CASRRQGTNEKLFF,TGCGCCAGCCGCAGACAGGGCACTAATGAAAAACTGTTTTTT
TRBD2,NA,TRBJ2-1,TRBV4-2,CASSQDWSGGGDEQFF,TGTGCCAGCAGCCAAGATTGGAGCGGGGGTGGTGATGAGCAGTTCTTC
NA,NA,TRBJ2-1,TRBV11-2,CASSLDPTIRPGYNEQFF,TGTGCCAGCAGCTTAGACCCGACAATCCGCCCGGGCTACAATGAGCAGTTCTTC
NA,few,TRBJ1-1,TRBV11-2,CASSLRFGLVNTEAFF,TGTGCCAGCAGCTTAAGGTTTGGATTGGTGAACACTGAAGCTTTCTTT
TRBD1,NA,TRBJ2-5,TRBV5-1,CASSWGTGPETQYF,TGCGCCAGCAGCTGGGGGACAGGGCCAGAGACCCAGTACTTC
TRBD2,NA,TRBJ2-2,TRBV2,CASSEARLAAGGELFF,TGTGCCAGCAGTGAAGCGCGACTAGCGGCAGGAGGGGAGCTGTTTTTT
NA,NA,TRBJ2-3,TRBV21-1,CASSNRGQGLRPTDTQYF,TGTGCCAGCAGCAATCGCGGACAGGGACTACGCCCCACAGATACGCAGTATTTT
NA,few,TRBJ1-3,TRBV6-8,CASYHRKDSGNTIYF,TGTGCCAGCTACCACAGGAAAGACTCTGGAAACACCATATATTTT
TRBD1,NA,TRBJ2-1,TRBV25-1,CASTDFIQGEQFF,TGTGCCAGCACGGACTTCATACAGGGGGAGCAGTTCTTC
TRBD1,NA,TRBJ2-5,TRBV6-6,CASGRGTGTSQETQYF,TGTGCCAGCGGACGAGGGACAGGGACTTCCCAAGAGACCCAGTACTTC